This T cell receptor (beta chain) originates from a study of early T cells in non-severe SARS-CoV-2 infection. Study at large: Sequencing targeted bulk RNA from unsorted whole blood, leaving chains unpaired.

TCRdb independently ran MiXCR on the 5' RACE reads; one entry per CDR3 protein. The data show tens of thousands of distinct CDR3 sequences, roughly an eighth seen once. The table lists this clonotype with a few counts. Looked up from germline, CDR1 is SGHTA and CDR2 is FQGNSA. This CDR3 region has 14 residues. V was trimmed by 3 bases and J by 2 bases, leaving 10 bases between them. The TCR originated in an adult who was a healthcare worker with PCR-confirmed SARS-CoV-2 infection or an uninfected control (not recorded which). Material for sequencing was whole blood. The V call is TRBV7-2, the J call TRBJ2-5; D call uncertain. CDR3 in amino acids: CASSLRHAQETQYF. For the CDR3, the DNA is TGTGCCAGCAGCTTGCGTCACGCTCAAGAGACCCAGTACTTC.